This is a list of T cell receptor beta chains from one sample in a study of early T cells in non-severe SARS-CoV-2 infection. TCRdb ran MiXCR on the 5' RACE reads and lists one entry per CDR3 protein. Of under 85,000 distinct CDR3 sequences listed, 13% are singletons. The sequencing sample was made of whole blood. The receptors were sampled from an adult who was a healthcare worker with PCR-confirmed SARS-CoV-2 infection or an uninfected control (not recorded which). CDR3s include the opening cysteine and the closing phenylalanine or tryptophan. The order of the fields is J gene, V gene, CDR3 protein.

>TRBJ2-7|TRBV28
CASSPIRDSSYEQYF
>TRBJ1-1|TRBV5-1
CASSLAGTVSEAFF
>TRBJ2-2|TRBV2
CASDSLSGELFF
>TRBJ1-2|TRBV29-1
CSVVGDYGYTF
>TRBJ2-1|TRBV28
CASRPTQDPPFF
>TRBJ2-7|TRBV2
CASSDRGQEQYF
>TRBJ2-5|TRBV14
CASSQVAGGRETQYF
>TRBJ1-5|TRBV12-3/TRBV12-4
CASSAGLGSNQPQHF
>TRBJ2-7|TRBV28
CASRTISGSLPYEQYF
>TRBJ2-6|TRBV6-5
CASTPRSSGANVLTF